Below, 23 T cell receptor beta chains from the same sample are listed, as sequenced in a study of blood T cell repertoires in COVID-19. Here immunoSEQ multiplex PCR was the method, and the copy in TCRdb shows in-frame clones only, minus some. The table records about 88,000 clones, more than 70% of them present only once. Sequenced input: peripheral blood. All receptors come from an elderly woman with acute or convalescent COVID-19.

The rearrangement uses TRBV29-1 and TRBJ2-5, with a tentative D call TRBD1 (5 bases). The germline V gene has CDR1 SQVTM and CDR2 ANQGSEA. The V gene lost 4 bases and the J gene lost 1 base, with 7 bases spanning the gap. The CDR3 totals 12 residues. This CDR3 reads CSVGRAQETQYF. In DNA form, the CDR3 reads TGCAGCGTTGGCAGGGCCCAAGAGACCCAGTACTTC.

The rearrangement uses TRBV30 and TRBJ1-1; TRBD1 matches at 8 bases. The CDR3 totals 17 residues. The germline gives CDR1 GTSNPN, CDR2 SVGIG (reference sequence). The J segment lost 0 bases and the V segment lost 4 bases, leaving 13 bases of the junction unmatched. CDR3 in amino acids: CAWTRTGRSHMNTEAFF. The CDR3 DNA is TGTGCCTGGACCCGGACAGGGCGCAGCCACATGAACACTGAAGCTTTCTTT.

This clone was found once. The V call is TRBV19, the J call TRBJ1-4; 7 nucleotides align to TRBD1. With V trimmed by 11 bases and J by 4 bases, 16 bases remained unmatched. This CDR3 has 16 amino acids. Per the germline V gene, CDR1 is LNHDA and CDR2 is SQIVND (reference sequence). The CDR3 DNA follows: TGTGCCTGCAGCAGCGACGGGACAGCAATTAATGAAAAACTGTTTTTT. Translated: CACSSDGTAINEKLFF.

The chain uses TRBV5-4 and TRBJ1-3, with D possibly matching TRBD1 (6 bases). CDR3 length: 15 residues. V shed 4 bases and J shed 0 bases, with 11 bases lying between them. Germline CDR1 reads SGHNT; CDR2 reads YYREEE (reference sequence). The CDR3 loop is CASSEGGGSGNTIYF. The CDR3, as DNA: TGTGCCAGCAGCGAGGGAGGGGGCTCTGGAAACACCATATATTTT.

The chain uses TRBV7-2 and TRBJ2-2, with D uncertain. The CDR3 extends over 14 amino acids. Germline values: CDR1 SGHTA, CDR2 FQGNSA. The V gene lost 2 bases and the J gene lost 8 bases, with 12 bases spanning the gap. The CDR3 DNA reads as TGTGCCAGCAGCTTATTACGAGCCGGGGGGGAGCTGTTTTTT. This translates into CASSLLRAGGELFF.

The chain combines TRBV21-1 with TRBJ2-7; the D call TRBD2 from the table was never checked on the DNA. TRBV21-1 is a listed pseudogene. This CDR3 is built from 14 residues. The CDR3 is CASSNWRGMYEQYF. The CDR3 DNA follows: TGTGCCAGCAGCAATTGGCGGGGGATGTACGAGCAGTACTTC.

The chain has TRBV19 and TRBJ1-5; a weak D match, TRBD1 (6 bases). Between the trimmed V and J ends, which lost 5 bases and 4 bases, there was a span of 24 bases. The length of the CDR3 is 18 residues. Germline V gene lookup returns CDR1 LNHDA and CDR2 SQIVND (reference sequence). The CDR3 DNA follows: TGTGCCAGTAGTTCCCAAGAGAGCGGGGGCGCCCAAAATCAGCCCCAGCATTTT. Translation gives CASSSQESGGAQNQPQHF.

The chain combines TRBV28 with TRBJ2-2, with 11 bases that match TRBD1. V shed 7 bases and J 5 bases; nucleotides not matched to a gene: 12. Germline-derived CDR1 and CDR2 are MDHEN and SYDVKM. The length of the CDR3 is 17 residues. CDR3 DNA: TGTGCCAGCACCCAAGTCTTGGGACAGGGGGATACCGGGGAGCTGTTTTTT. Translating gives CASTQVLGQGDTGELFF.

This chain links TRBV24-1 with TRBJ2-1; no reliable D call. The ends were cut back, 0 bases at V and 0 bases at J, with 8 bases in the middle. CDR1 is KGHDR, CDR2 SFDVKD, per germline. CDR3 size: 16 residues. CDR3 amino acids: CATSDLGPSSYNEQFF. The CDR3 DNA sequence: TGTGCCACCAGTGATTTGGGCCCAAGCTCCTACAATGAGCAGTTCTTC.

The chain has TRBV3-1 (or the pseudogene TRBV3-2) and TRBJ1-3; D uncertain. This CDR3 region has 16 residues. Germline loops: CDR1 LGHDT, CDR2 YNNKEL (reference sequence). V was shortened by 2 bases and J by 0 bases, with 11 bases between the two germline ends. The CDR3 bases are TGTGCCAGCAGCCAACTTGACGGGAGCTCTGGAAACACCATATATTTT. Its translation is CASSQLDGSSGNTIYF.

The V call is TRBV10-2, the J call TRBJ2-7; 9 bases align to TRBD1. The J segment lost 2 bases and the V segment lost 2 bases, leaving 4 bases of the junction unmatched. The CDR3 has 15 residues. Germline V gene data show CDR1 as WSHSY and CDR2 as SAAADI. In DNA form, the CDR3 reads TGCGCCAGCAGTGAGGGGACAGGGATCCCCTACGAGCAGTACTTC. Its protein product is CASSEGTGIPYEQYF.

This rearrangement joins TRBV5-5 to TRBJ1-6; D is undetermined. Trimming took 2 bases from V and 4 from J, leaving 16 bases between them. The CDR3 length is 17 residues. The V gene's germline CDR1 is SGHKS and CDR2 YYEKEE (reference sequence). The CDR3 nucleotides are TGTGCCAGCAGCTTACCCAAGGGTGGGGAGTATAATTCACCCCTCCACTTT. Translated: CASSLPKGGEYNSPLHF.

This clone has just a few counts. The chain couples TRBV7-2 to TRBJ2-1, with D possibly matching TRBD2 (5 bases). Germline values: CDR1 SGHTA, CDR2 FQGNSA. V was clipped by 2 bases and J by 6 bases, with 14 bases between them. The CDR3 loop spans 15 amino acids. The CDR3 nucleotides are TGTGCCAGCAGCTTAAGGATAAGCGGAAGCAATGAGCAGTTCTTC. It encodes CASSLRISGSNEQFF.

As DNA, the CDR3 is TGCGCCAGCAGCCAACAGGGGCACTATGGCTACACCTTC. Residues: CASSQQGHYGYTF. The V call is TRBV4-3, the J call TRBJ1-2; possible D gene TRBD1, 6 bases. This CDR3 region has 13 residues. Germline assignment: CDR1 LGHNA and CDR2 YSLEER. V was shortened by 2 bases and J by 3 bases, with 7 bases between the two germline ends.

In this sample, this clone turned up once. The chain is built from TRBV5-1 and TRBJ1-3, with a tentative D call TRBD1 (6 bases). This CDR3 has 14 residues. The V gene's germline CDR1 is SGHRS and CDR2 YFSETQ. The V and J ends lost 0 bases and 3 bases respectively, with 7 bases between them. The CDR3 coding sequence is TGCGCCAGCAGCTTGGGACAGGTTGGAAACACCATATATTTT. Translated: CASSLGQVGNTIYF. Full variable domain (remainder filled in from reference TRBV5-1 and TRBJ1-3): KAGVTQTPRYLIKTRGQQVTLSCSPISGHRSVSWYQQTPGQGLQFLFEYFSETQRNKGNFPGRFSGRQFSNSRSEMNVSTLELGDSALYLCASSLGQVGNTIYFGEGSWLTVV.

This clone has a handful of counts. This chain links TRBV24-1 with TRBJ2-6; no definite D call. Germline-derived CDR1 and CDR2 are KGHDR and SFDVKD. CDR3 length: 15 residues. The V and J ends lost 4 bases and 0 bases respectively, with 6 bases between them. CDR3 nucleotide sequence: TGTGCCACCAGTGAACCAGGCTCTGGGGCCAACGTCCTGACTTTC. Translating gives CATSEPGSGANVLTF.

This sequence joins TRBV7-9 and TRBJ2-2; D not certain. The germline CDR1 and CDR2 sequences are SEHNR and FQNEAQ (reference sequence). V dropped 0 bases and J dropped 0 bases, with 8 bases sitting between them. The CDR3 covers 16 residues. CDR3 region: CASSLASGSNTGELFF. Written as DNA, the CDR3 is TGTGCCAGCAGCTTAGCCTCGGGTTCGAACACCGGGGAGCTGTTTTTT.

The genes are TRBV5-6 and TRBJ1-1; 7 bases are a match to TRBD1. J gave up 1 base and V 3 bases, and 12 bases lay outside the gene matches. The CDR3 loop spans 17 amino acids. Germline V lookup: CDR1 SGHDT, CDR2 YYEEEE. The CDR3 is CASSSVTRGLENTEAFF. CDR3 nucleotide sequence: TGTGCCAGCAGCTCTGTTACGAGGGGGCTGGAGAACACTGAAGCTTTCTTT.

J is TRBJ2-2 and V is TRBV29-1, with 13 bases lining up with TRBD2. CDR1 and CDR2 from the germline V gene are SQVTM and ANQGSEA. V shed 7 bases and J 1 base; nucleotides not matched to a gene: 6. The CDR3 is made up of 16 amino acids. The CDR3 bases are TGCAGCGCTATGGGGACTAGCGGGATGAACACCGGGGAGCTGTTTTTT. Translation: CSAMGTSGMNTGELFF.

This chain links TRBV9 with TRBJ1-1; no clear D gene. The CDR3 length is 13 residues. The V and J ends lost 0 bases and 3 bases respectively, with 6 bases between them. Germline assignment: CDR1 SGDLS and CDR2 YYNGEE. CDR3: CASSVDSYTEAFF. The CDR3 nucleotides are TGTGCCAGCAGCGTAGACTCCTACACTGAAGCTTTCTTT.

The chain joins TRBV12-3 or TRBV12-4 to TRBJ1-2, with TRBD1 matching 12 bases. V gave up 4 bases and J gave up 11 bases; unmatched junction bases: 2. The CDR3 loop spans 12 amino acids. The CDR3 spells CASSWDRGRYTF. The DNA for the CDR3 is TGTGCCAGCAGTTGGGACAGGGGGCGTTACACCTTC.

The chain's CDR3 is CASTPGRKTNEKLFF. The CDR3 nucleotides read TGTGCCAGTACCCCTGGCCGTAAAACTAATGAAAAACTGTTTTTT. This sequence joins TRBV19 and TRBJ1-4, with D unclear. Deletions cut 7 bases from V and 1 base from J, with 13 bases between. Per germline, CDR1 LNHDA and CDR2 SQIVND (reference sequence). This CDR3 has 15 residues.

V gene TRBV6-5 combines with J gene TRBJ1-2, with D tentatively TRBD1 (5 bases). Germline CDR1 and CDR2: MNHEY and SVGAGI. The CDR3 contains 13 residues. The CDR3 DNA reads as TGTGCGGGGGGTCTTGAGACTAACTATGGCTACACCTTC. Amino acids: CAGGLETNYGYTF.